This T cell receptor (beta chain) was retrieved from a study of PD-1 blockade in classical Hodgkin lymphoma. Sequencing used immunoSEQ multiplex PCR; TCRdb keeps in-frame clones, though not all of them. The table shows over 10,000 clones, with approximately 86% occurring only once. No patient escaped relapse after autologous stem cell transplantation, and brentuximab vedotin exposure varied. The CDR3 extends over 13 amino acids. Germline CDR1 SGHTA, CDR2 FQGNSA. Trimming removed 5 bases at V and 2 bases at J, with 7 bases between. The V call is TRBV7-2, the J call TRBJ2-4; unclear D gene. This TCR was recovered from a human donor with classical Hodgkin lymphoma. Sequencing was performed on peripheral blood mononuclear cells (PBMCs), taken at baseline. CDR3 sequence: CASSTPTKNIQYF. The CDR3 DNA reads TGTGCCAGCAGCACCCCGACCAAAAACATTCAGTACTTC.